The entry that follows covers one TCR beta chain sequence. Trimming at V came to 5 bases and at J to 6 bases, leaving 7 bases not matched to a gene. Germline CDR1 SNHLY, CDR2 FYNNEI. The CDR3 length is 15 residues. The sample is drawn from a study of T cell clones after liver transplantation. The repertoire was sequenced with immunoSEQ multiplex PCR; TCRdb's copy has only in-frame clones and lacks some. The top ten hold 15% of the sample, which has 60,000 or so clones, about 64% seen once. This material consisted of CD4+ T cells from blood, taken before liver transplant. This sequence originates from a human donor who received a liver transplant. This chain connects TRBV2 to TRBJ2-1, with 10 bases fitting TRBD2. The CDR3 DNA reads as TGTGCCAGCAGTCCGAGCGGGGGGGCCTCCAATGAGCAGTTCTTC. It is translated as CASSPSGGASNEQFF.